The 16 T cell receptor beta chains given below trace back to one sample, sequenced in a study of blood T cell repertoires in COVID-19. TCRdb keeps only in-frame clones here, not all; method: immunoSEQ multiplex PCR. The sample comprises about 140,000 clones, about 87% of which are singletons, and more than 2% rests with the top ten. Material for sequencing was peripheral blood. The source of these receptors is a human donor with COVID-19, enrolled during active disease. The donor label of this sample is uncertain.

This chain connects TRBV28 to TRBJ2-7; perhaps TRBD1 as D (6 bases). Germline assignment: CDR1 MDHEN and CDR2 SYDVKM. CDR3 length equals 12 residues. V lost 3 bases and J 9 bases, leaving 12 bases between the germline ends. This chain's CDR3 is CASSFQGRGQYF. CDR3 in DNA: TGTGCCAGCAGTTTCCAGGGGCGCGGGCAGTACTTC. Together with reference TRBV28 and TRBJ2-7, the CDR3 gives the full variable domain: DVKVTQSSRYLVKRTGEKVFLECVQDMDHENMFWYRQDPGLGLRLIYFSYDVKMKEKGDIPEGYSVSREKKERFSLILESASTNQTSMYLCASSFQGRGQYFGPGTRLTVT.

The CDR3 region is CASSLVQGANEQYF. The CDR3 coding sequence is TGTGCCAGCAGCTTAGTACAGGGGGCGAATGAGCAGTACTTC. The V and J genes are TRBV7-9 and TRBJ2-7; TRBD1 agrees at 9 bases. The length of the CDR3 is 14 residues. In germline, CDR1 is SEHNR, CDR2 FQNEAQ (reference sequence). The ends lost 1 base at V and 7 bases at J; junction bases unmatched: 5.

The CDR3 is CASSSGLEETQYF. The CDR3, as DNA: TGTGCCAGCAGCAGCGGTCTGGAAGAGACCCAGTACTTC. This sequence joins TRBV3-1 (or the pseudogene TRBV3-2) and TRBJ2-5; D possibly corresponds to TRBD2 (5 bases). CDR1 is LGHDT and CDR2 is YNNKEL in the germline V gene (reference sequence). The CDR3 is made up of 13 amino acids. V lost 5 bases, J lost 3 bases, and 10 bases lay in between.

This clone appeared a single time. The V call is TRBV7-3, the J call TRBJ1-3; D perhaps matches TRBD1 (6 bases). From germline, CDR1 is SGHTA and CDR2 FQGTGA. Between the trimmed V and J ends, which lost 0 bases and 4 bases, there was a span of 10 bases. This CDR3 contains 15 residues. CDR3 sequence reads: CASSLTPGVGNTIYF. As DNA, the CDR3 is TGTGCCAGCAGCTTAACCCCAGGGGTCGGAAACACCATATATTTT.

This chain links TRBV9 with TRBJ2-3, with 11 nucleotides matching TRBD2. Germline V gives CDR1 SGDLS, CDR2 YYNGEE. The CDR3 is 15 residues long. Trimming at V came to 1 base and at J to 3 bases, leaving 1 base not matched to a gene. CDR3 loop: CASSVLAGGTDTQYF. CDR3 DNA: TGTGCCAGCAGCGTACTAGCGGGGGGAACAGATACGCAGTATTTT.

This clone showed up just once. CDR3 sequence (DNA): TGTGCCAGCAGCCTCCGGGAGGCCACTGAAGCTTTCTTT. Encoded protein: CASSLREATEAFF. The rearrangement joins TRBV11-2 to TRBJ1-1; D ambiguous. CDR1 is SGHAT, CDR2 FQNNGV, per germline. The CDR3 length is 13 residues. The V and J ends lost 5 bases and 4 bases respectively, with 11 bases between them. Supplemented by reference TRBV11-2 and TRBJ1-1, the full variable domain reads EAGVAQSPRYKIIEKRQSVAFWCNPISGHATLYWYQQILGQGPKLLIQFQNNGVVDDSQLPKDRFSAERLKGVDSTLKIQPAKLEDSAVYLCASSLREATEAFFGQGTRLTVV.

V usage is TRBV7-9 and J usage is TRBJ1-1, with 7 bases matching TRBD1. Germline assignment: CDR1 SEHNR and CDR2 FQNEAQ (reference sequence). The CDR3 contains 16 residues. Trimming at V came to 1 base and at J to 2 bases, leaving 7 bases not matched to a gene. CDR3 nucleotides: TGTGCCAGCAGCTTAGGAGGGGGCTGGGACAACACTGAAGCTTTCTTT. Encoded protein: CASSLGGGWDNTEAFF.

This clone was observed once. This rearrangement joins TRBV16 to TRBJ1-1; TRBD1 matches 7 bases. V lost 2 bases to trimming and J lost 2 bases; unmatched junction nucleotides: 5. In germline, CDR1 is KGHSY, CDR2 FQNENV. The CDR3 length is 15 residues. DNA of the CDR3: TGTGCCAGCAGCCAACCCGGGACAGTCAACACTGAAGCTTTCTTT. It is translated as CASSQPGTVNTEAFF. The variable domain in full, completed from reference TRBV16 and TRBJ1-1, reads GEEVAQTPKHLVRGEGQKAKLYCAPIKGHSYVFWYQQVLKNEFKFLISFQNENVFDETGMPKERFSAKCLPNSPCSLEIQATKLEDSAVYFCASSQPGTVNTEAFFGQGTRLTVV.

This chain links TRBV29-1 with TRBJ2-6; unclear D gene. The germline gives CDR1 SQVTM, CDR2 ANQGSEA. Trimming pared 6 bases from V and 2 bases from J, leaving 8 bases between. This CDR3 is built from 13 residues. The CDR3 DNA sequence: TGCAGCGTCCAAGAGACTGGGGCCAACGTCCTGACTTTC. Translation: CSVQETGANVLTF.

The CDR3: CASSLTRGTWETQYF. The CDR3 nucleotides are TGTGCCAGCAGCTTGACTCGCGGCACATGGGAGACCCAGTACTTC. The V and J genes are TRBV5-6 and TRBJ2-5; D gene unclear. Germline V gene data show CDR1 as SGHDT and CDR2 as YYEEEE. The V end was cut by 1 base, the J end by 5 bases, with 15 bases between. This CDR3 spans 15 amino acids.

The rearrangement uses TRBV11-2 and TRBJ1-2; D might be TRBD1 (5 bases). Germline V lookup: CDR1 SGHAT, CDR2 FQNNGV. The germline V and J ends were trimmed by 5 bases and 1 base, with 11 bases remaining between them. The CDR3 is 14 residues long. The CDR3 spells CASSPDTDNYGYTF. CDR3 DNA: TGTGCCAGCAGCCCGGACACCGATAACTATGGCTACACCTTC.

Here the CDR3 reads CASRTGQGHEQYF. CDR3 coding DNA: TGTGCCAGCAGGACAGGACAGGGCCACGAGCAGTACTTC. The chain employs TRBV28 and TRBJ2-7, with 8 bases fitting TRBD1. The V gene's germline CDR1 is MDHEN and CDR2 SYDVKM. J gave up 5 bases and V 6 bases, and 6 bases lay outside the gene matches. CDR3 length: 13 amino acids.

This clone was picked up one time. This chain connects TRBV19 to TRBJ1-3; D call uncertain. CDR1 and CDR2 from the germline V gene are LNHDA and SQIVND (reference sequence). This CDR3 has 13 residues. With 7 bases removed from V and 3 bases from J, the gap between germline ends came to 10 bases. The CDR3, as DNA: TGTGCCAGTACCCCACCGGTTGGAAACACCATATATTTT. This gives the protein CASTPPVGNTIYF. Filled out from reference TRBV19 and TRBJ1-3, the complete variable domain reads DGGITQSPKYLFRKEGQNVTLSCEQNLNHDAMYWYRQDPGQGLRLIYYSQIVNDFQKGDIAEGYSVSREKKESFPLTVTSAQKNPTAFYLCASTPPVGNTIYFGEGSWLTVV.

The chain recombines TRBV11-2 with TRBJ2-7, with D uncertain. V lost 1 base, J lost 6 bases, and 10 bases lay in between. Looked up from germline, CDR1 is SGHAT and CDR2 is FQNNGV. The CDR3 sequence is 13 residues long. In DNA, the CDR3 is TGTGCCAGCAGCTTAGCCTTAGATGTCGAGCAGTACTTC. This codes for CASSLALDVEQYF.

The chain employs TRBV5-1 and TRBJ1-1, with 7 bases matching TRBD1. There are 15 residues in the CDR3. The germline V gene has CDR1 SGHRS and CDR2 YFSETQ. The junction had 8 bases not matched to a gene; V was cut back by 1 base and J by 5 bases. The CDR3 spells CASSLQGVVGTEAFF. CDR3 nucleotide sequence: TGCGCCAGCAGCTTGCAGGGGGTCGTAGGGACTGAAGCTTTCTTT.

The gene calls are TRBV12-5 and TRBJ2-7; 8 bases map to TRBD2. J gave up 6 bases and V 6 bases, and 10 bases lay outside the gene matches. In germline, CDR1 is LGHNT, CDR2 FRNRAP. The CDR3 is 14 amino acids. The CDR3 nucleotides are TGTGCTAGTGGCCCGAGCGGGGGCTCCGGCGAGCAGTACTTC. It specifies CASGPSGGSGEQYF.